The 32 T cell receptor beta chains presented below share a single source sample, sequenced in a study of blood T cell repertoires in COVID-19. Data came from immunoSEQ multiplex PCR; TCRdb stores just in-frame clones and leaves some out. The sample includes 200,000 to 250,000 clones, approximately 90% of them seen just once. The sequencing sample was made of PBMCs or T cells enriched from blood (not recorded which). The receptors originated from a woman aged 40 to 50 with acute COVID-19.

This chain connects TRBV30 to TRBJ2-1, with D perhaps matching TRBD2 (7 bases). Germline CDR1 is GTSNPN and CDR2 is SVGIG (reference sequence). The length of the CDR3 is 14 residues. With 1 base removed from V and 7 bases from J, the gap between germline ends came to 14 bases. CDR3 loop: CAWSEWGGSNEQFF. The CDR3 DNA sequence: TGTGCCTGGAGTGAGTGGGGGGGCTCAAATGAGCAGTTCTTC. Complete variable domain (other parts from reference TRBV30 and TRBJ2-1): SQTIHQWPATLVQPVGSPLSLECTVEGTSNPNLYWYRQAAGRGLQLLFYSVGIGQISSEVPQNLSASRPQDRQFILSSKKLLLSDSGFYLCAWSEWGGSNEQFFGPGTRLTVL.

This sequence joins TRBV3-1 (or the pseudogene TRBV3-2) and TRBJ1-2; perhaps TRBD1 as D (5 bases). Deletions cut 3 bases from V and 7 bases from J, with 12 bases between. The CDR3 extends over 13 amino acids. Germline V lookup: CDR1 LGHDT, CDR2 YNNKEL (reference sequence). CDR3 coding DNA: TGTGCCAGCAGCCAGGCACCGGGGGTTGGCTACACCTTC. Translated: CASSQAPGVGYTF.

This chain uses TRBV7-9 with TRBJ2-7; D perhaps matches TRBD1 (6 bases). The germline V gene encodes CDR1 SEHNR and CDR2 FQNEAQ (reference sequence). Trimming stripped 3 bases from V and 2 bases from J, with 11 bases between. This CDR3 spans 14 amino acids. The CDR3 is CASSFRDKAYEQYF. For the CDR3, the DNA is TGTGCCAGCAGCTTTCGGGACAAAGCCTACGAGCAGTACTTC.

The CDR3 bases are TGTGCCAGCAGCAACTCGATTCTGGATGAGCAGTTCTTC. It yields the protein CASSNSILDEQFF. The chain links TRBV7-9 to TRBJ2-1; no clear D. The CDR3 contains 13 residues. Germline-derived CDR1 and CDR2 are SEHNR and FQNEAQ (reference sequence). V was cut by 5 bases and J by 8 bases, with 13 bases left in between.

This chain joins TRBV7-8 and TRBJ2-5; 7 bases agree with TRBD1. After removal of 1 base from V and 1 base from J, the junction contained 3 bases not matched to a gene. This CDR3 is built from 15 residues. Germline-derived CDR1 and CDR2 are SGHVS and FQNEAQ. This CDR3 is CASSLGGTAQETQYF. Written as DNA, the CDR3 is TGTGCCAGCAGCTTAGGGGGGACAGCCCAAGAGACCCAGTACTTC.

This clone was observed a single time. V and J are TRBV21-1 and TRBJ1-3; the D call of TRBD1 is as the table states it, not checked on the DNA. TRBV21-1 constitutes a pseudogene. The CDR3 sequence is 19 residues long. CDR3 in amino acids: CASSKVVFGTAITGNTIYF. DNA for the CDR3: TGTGCCAGCAGCAAAGTAGTTTTCGGGACAGCAATAACTGGAAACACCATATATTTT.

This chain's CDR3 is CASSLNSGTGNSGNTIYF. The CDR3 DNA reads as TGTGCCAGCAGTCTCAATTCCGGGACAGGGAACTCTGGAAACACCATATATTTT. V usage is TRBV9 and J usage is TRBJ1-3; 9 nucleotides line up with TRBD1. This CDR3 comprises 18 residues. The germline V gene has CDR1 SGDLS and CDR2 YYNGEE. Germline trimming cut 5 bases from V and 0 bases from J; bases unmatched to any gene: 12. The full variable domain, in which reference TRBV9 and TRBJ1-3 provide the parts outside the CDR3, is DSGVTQTPKHLITATGQRVTLRCSPRSGDLSVYWYQQSLDQGLQFLIQYYNGEERAKGNILERFSAQQFPDLHSELNLSSLELGDSALYFCASSLNSGTGNSGNTIYFGEGSWLTVV.

The V call is TRBV6-1, the J call TRBJ2-1, with D unresolved. The CDR3 length is 12 residues. Trimming left V 2 bases short and J 6 bases short, with 5 bases between. Germline V gene data show CDR1 as MNHNS and CDR2 as SASEGT. CDR3 loop: CASSEPSNEQFF. CDR3 nucleotides: TGTGCCAGCAGTGAACCCAGCAATGAGCAGTTCTTC.

The chain carries TRBV7-9 and TRBJ1-5, with TRBD1 identical over 9 bases. Germline V gene sequence: CDR1 SEHNR, CDR2 FQNEAQ (reference sequence). The CDR3 has 15 amino acids. Trimming took 1 base from V and 4 from J; bases not matched to a gene: 2. CDR3 sequence reads: CASSLGTGVNQPQHF. The CDR3 coding sequence is TGTGCCAGCAGCTTAGGGACAGGGGTTAATCAGCCCCAGCATTTT.

This sequence joins TRBV27 and TRBJ2-6; 9 bases fit TRBD1. This CDR3 contains 17 residues. With V trimmed by 8 bases and J by 0 bases, 8 bases remained unmatched. Germline lookup yields CDR1 MNHEY and CDR2 SMNVEV (reference sequence). DNA for the CDR3: TGTGCCAGCGGGGGGGACAGGGACTACTCTGGGGCCAACGTCCTGACTTTC. Protein product: CASGGDRDYSGANVLTF.

This clone appeared once. This sequence joins TRBV6-5 and TRBJ2-7; TRBD1 is a possible D gene (5 bases). The CDR3 contains 13 residues. In germline, CDR1 is MNHEY, CDR2 SVGAGI. Trimming left V 5 bases short and J 5 bases short, with 13 bases between. The CDR3 nucleotides are TGTGCCAGCAGTAGGAAGGGGATCGACGAGCAGTACGTC. The encoded protein is CASSRKGIDEQYV.

The chain joins TRBV5-1 to TRBJ1-6; 9 bases fit TRBD1. There are 14 residues in the CDR3. V dropped 4 bases and J dropped 10; count of bases not matched to a gene: 6. Germline assignment: CDR1 SGHRS and CDR2 YFSETQ. CDR3 region: CASSVGTGRSPLHF. As DNA, the CDR3 is TGCGCCAGCAGCGTCGGGACAGGGAGATCACCCCTCCACTTT.

This chain joins TRBV6-5 and TRBJ2-2; 10 bases map to TRBD2. The V gene's germline CDR1 is MNHEY and CDR2 SVGAGI. Trimming took 8 bases from V and 1 from J; bases not matched to a gene: 4. This CDR3 is 15 amino acids long. The CDR3, as DNA: TGTGCCAGCTTCCGACTAGCGGGGAACACCGGGGAGCTGTTTTTT. It translates to CASFRLAGNTGELFF.

V usage is TRBV9 and J usage is TRBJ1-5, with 7 bases that match TRBD1. From germline, CDR1 is SGDLS and CDR2 YYNGEE. The CDR3 runs 15 residues. V trimming: 3 bases; J trimming: 7 bases; junction bases outside the gene matches: 10. CDR3: CASSATGTAHQPQHF. The CDR3 nucleotides are TGTGCCAGCAGCGCAACCGGGACAGCACACCAGCCCCAGCATTTT. Combining the CDR3 with reference TRBV9 and TRBJ1-5 gives the whole variable domain DSGVTQTPKHLITATGQRVTLRCSPRSGDLSVYWYQQSLDQGLQFLIQYYNGEERAKGNILERFSAQQFPDLHSELNLSSLELGDSALYFCASSATGTAHQPQHFGDGTRLSIL.

The rearrangement uses TRBV27 and TRBJ1-2, with D perhaps matching TRBD1 (5 bases). This CDR3 contains 15 residues. The germline CDR1 and CDR2 sequences are MNHEY and SMNVEV (reference sequence). V was pared by 2 bases and J by 0 bases, with 10 bases between. CDR3 sequence reads: CASSLDSFSNYGYTF. CDR3 nucleotide sequence: TGTGCCAGCAGTTTAGACAGTTTCTCTAACTATGGCTACACCTTC.

The V gene is TRBV7-3, the J gene TRBJ2-5; 10 bases are shared with TRBD2. The CDR3 spans 15 residues. Germline V CDR1 and CDR2: SGHTA, FQGTGA. The trim removed 5 bases at V and 2 bases at J, leaving 5 bases unmatched. The CDR3 loop is CASSLSGGQQETQYF. CDR3 nucleotide sequence: TGTGCCAGCAGCCTTAGCGGGGGGCAGCAAGAGACCCAGTACTTC.

The V gene is TRBV5-1, the J gene TRBJ1-2; D gene ambiguous. This CDR3 has 15 residues. V was shortened by 1 base and J by 0 bases, with 10 bases between the two germline ends. The germline V gene has CDR1 SGHRS and CDR2 YFSETQ. This CDR3 is CASSLWPGTNYGYTF. The CDR3 nucleotides read TGCGCCAGCAGCTTGTGGCCAGGAACTAACTATGGCTACACCTTC. The variable domain in full, completed from reference TRBV5-1 and TRBJ1-2, reads KAGVTQTPRYLIKTRGQQVTLSCSPISGHRSVSWYQQTPGQGLQFLFEYFSETQRNKGNFPGRFSGRQFSNSRSEMNVSTLELGDSALYLCASSLWPGTNYGYTFGSGTRLTVV.

This clone has at least ten counts. The same CDR3 can be traced to other DNA sequences in this sample. The chain recombines TRBV3-1 (or the pseudogene TRBV3-2) with TRBJ1-5; D unresolved. The CDR3 spans 13 residues. Looked up from germline, CDR1 is LGHDT and CDR2 is YNNKEL (reference sequence). The V end lost 1 base, the J end lost 4 bases, and 5 bases lay between the germline ends. CDR3 in amino acids: CASSQGANQPQHF. DNA of the CDR3: TGTGCCAGCAGCCAAGGGGCTAATCAGCCCCAGCATTTT.

This clone was recorded a few times. This sequence joins TRBV10-3 and TRBJ1-1; D is unresolved. The germline CDR1 and CDR2 sequences are ENHRY and SYGVKD. The CDR3 contains 11 residues. V lost 3 bases and J 4 bases, leaving 3 bases between the germline ends. The CDR3: CAISDSTEAFF. The CDR3 DNA follows: TGTGCCATCAGTGACTCCACTGAAGCTTTCTTT.

The CDR3: CASSLIRSEAFF. In nucleotides, the CDR3 is TGTGCCAGCAGCTTAATTAGATCTGAAGCTTTCTTT. This rearrangement joins TRBV7-9 to TRBJ1-1; D is undetermined. Deletions cut 2 bases from V and 6 bases from J, with 7 bases between. From germline, CDR1 is SEHNR and CDR2 FQNEAQ (reference sequence). The CDR3 is made up of 12 amino acids.

The rearrangement joins TRBV6-1 to TRBJ1-2, with TRBD1 as a possible D gene (5 bases). Between the trimmed V and J ends, which lost 2 bases and 4 bases, there was a span of 11 bases. This CDR3 is 14 amino acids long. Looked up from germline, CDR1 is MNHNS and CDR2 is SASEGT. The DNA of the CDR3 is TGTGCCAGCAGTGAATTTGGGGGGGTCTATGGCTACACCTTC. Protein product: CASSEFGGVYGYTF.

The genes are TRBV4-3 and TRBJ1-1, with 7 bases fitting TRBD1. Trimming at V came to 4 bases and at J to 0 bases, leaving 8 bases not matched to a gene. The CDR3 covers 16 residues. Germline assignment: CDR1 LGHNA and CDR2 YSLEER. The CDR3 nucleotides read TGCGCCAGCAGCCGAGCCTTAGACAGGGTGAACACTGAAGCTTTCTTT. It translates to CASSRALDRVNTEAFF.

This chain connects TRBV19 to TRBJ2-5, with 9 nucleotides matching TRBD2. Germline V CDR1 and CDR2: LNHDA, SQIVND (reference sequence). With V trimmed by 6 bases and J by 3 bases, 11 bases remained unmatched. This CDR3 has 16 amino acids. CDR3 in DNA: TGTGCCAGTAGCCCGAGTCTGGCTAGCGGGAAAGAGACCCAGTACTTC. As protein: CASSPSLASGKETQYF.

This clone was observed once. The chain combines TRBV29-1 with TRBJ1-2; 9 bases agree with TRBD1. Germline CDR1 is SQVTM and CDR2 is ANQGSEA. Unmatched junction bases numbered 3, after V lost 7 bases and J lost 6 bases. This CDR3 is 11 amino acids long. The CDR3 loop is CSGRTGDGYTF. For the CDR3, the DNA is TGCAGCGGCCGGACAGGGGATGGCTACACCTTC.

V is TRBV9 and J is TRBJ1-5; 7 bases fit TRBD1. CDR3 length: 15 residues. Germline V gives CDR1 SGDLS, CDR2 YYNGEE. The V segment lost 6 bases and the J segment 1 base; nucleotides outside the gene matches: 7. This CDR3 is CASNPGGGSNQPQHF. CDR3 sequence (DNA): TGTGCCAGCAATCCAGGGGGTGGCAGCAATCAGCCCCAGCATTTT.

The chain has TRBV11-3 and TRBJ2-3; possibly TRBD2 for D (5 bases). Germline values: CDR1 SGHNT, CDR2 YENEEA. V was pared by 1 base and J by 0 bases, with 8 bases between. The CDR3 spans 15 residues. The CDR3 DNA reads as TGTGCCAGCAGCTTAGGGGAGCTAAGCACAGATACGCAGTATTTT. Its translation is CASSLGELSTDTQYF.

The rearrangement links TRBV21-1 to TRBJ1-2; the table gives TRBD1 as D, unverified against the DNA. TRBV21-1 is described as a pseudogene. There are 13 residues in the CDR3. The CDR3 region has the DNA TGTGCCAGCAGCAAAGGGACAGGGCATGGCTACACCTTC. Translating gives CASSKGTGHGYTF.

The chain links TRBV9 to TRBJ2-2, with TRBD2 identical over 11 bases. Germline assignment: CDR1 SGDLS and CDR2 YYNGEE. This CDR3 contains 16 residues. With 2 bases clipped from V and 6 bases from J, the junction kept 6 bases outside the gene matches. Here the CDR3 DNA reads TGTGCCAGCAGCGTTCTAGCGGGGGGTTCCCCCGGGGAGCTGTTTTTT. Translation gives CASSVLAGGSPGELFF.

With regard to this clone: The junction departs from the called germline gene at one end, perhaps through a read error. The V call is TRBV13, the J call TRBJ1-4; TRBD1 matches 7 bases. There are 11 residues in the CDR3. Germline V gene sequence: CDR1 PRHDT, CDR2 FYEKMQ (reference sequence). As DNA, the CDR3 is TGTGCCAGCAGCTTCCTTGGGACAGCGTCCTTT. Translation gives CASSFLGTASF.

The J gene is TRBJ1-2, the V gene TRBV6-2 or TRBV6-3; D remains ambiguous. Germline V CDR1 and CDR2: MNHEY, SVGEGT. V dropped 0 bases and J dropped 3 bases, with 11 bases sitting between them. This CDR3 comprises 15 residues. The DNA of the CDR3 is TGTGCCAGCAGTTACTCTATGGGCTCGGACTATGGCTACACCTTC. Translating gives CASSYSMGSDYGYTF.

This chain links TRBV29-1 with TRBJ1-1; D gene uncertain. Germline V gives CDR1 SQVTM, CDR2 ANQGSEA. V lost 7 bases to trimming and J lost 1 base, with 7 bases between them. The CDR3 covers 11 residues. The CDR3 is CSGRQNTEAFF. CDR3 DNA: TGCAGCGGTCGACAGAACACTGAAGCTTTCTTT.

The chain links TRBV6-5 to TRBJ1-6; the D gene is possibly TRBD1 (6 bases). Germline-derived CDR1 and CDR2 are MNHEY and SVGAGI. The ends were cut back, 6 bases at V and 10 bases at J, with 19 bases in the middle. CDR3 length equals 15 residues. The CDR3 bases are TGTGCCAGCAGGGCTACAGGGAGACTCAAATCACCCCTCCACTTT. Translated, it gives CASRATGRLKSPLHF.